This TCR beta chain was sequenced during a study of a mutant IDH1 vaccine in newly diagnosed glioma. On the study more broadly: Vaccines were first given 4-6 weeks after radiotherapy alone, or with temozolomide cycles.

Generated by immunoSEQ multiplex PCR, the TCRdb table keeps only in-frame clones and is missing some. The sample carries roughly 50,000 clones, roughly 72% recorded once. About this clone itself: The antigen remains unidentified.

As for time point: week 47, end of study. The investigators gave 300 ug of mutant IDH1 20-mer peptide in each vaccine dose, together with topical imiquimod. During weeks 1, 3, 5, 7, 11, 15, 19 and 23, patients received eight vaccinations. The CDR3 runs 17 residues. CDR1 and CDR2 from the germline V gene are SGHRS and YFSETQ. Trimming cost V 4 bases and J 0 bases, with 17 bases left between them. The gene calls are TRBV5-1 and TRBJ1-5; D perhaps matches TRBD1 (6 bases). The TCR originated in a woman between 40 and 55 years old with glioma. Some clones in this sample may be carry-over from other donors' samples. The specimen was PBMCs, collected from a glioma patient whose treatment included an IDH1 peptide vaccine. The CDR3 nucleotides are TGCGCCAGCAGCCCACGGACAGCCTTCTATAGCAATCAGCCCCAGCATTTT. Translated, it gives CASSPRTAFYSNQPQHF.